These 8 T cell receptor beta chains were all obtained from the same sample, sequenced in a study of cytotoxic CD8 clonotypes in ibrutinib-treated CLL. The data were produced by immunoSEQ multiplex PCR, yet TCRdb's version contains in-frame clones alone and is incomplete. This sample has 150,000 to 250,000 clones, with roughly 72% found just once. The sequences come from PBMCs, collected after 24 months of ibrutinib treatment. Source of these receptors: a human donor with chronic lymphocytic leukemia.

This clone was picked up a small number of times. The chain joins TRBV19 to TRBJ1-5; 7 nucleotides line up with TRBD1. CDR1 and CDR2 from the germline V gene are LNHDA and SQIVND (reference sequence). Trimming removed 7 bases from V and 1 base from J; junction bases left unmatched: 7. The CDR3 consists of 15 residues. DNA for the CDR3: TGTGCCAGTACGATGGCCAGGGGGAGCAATCAGCCCCAGCATTTT. Translation: CASTMARGSNQPQHF.

The V gene is TRBV5-1, the J gene TRBJ2-7, with a tentative D call TRBD2 (6 bases). This CDR3 spans 15 amino acids. V lost 4 bases and J 6 bases, leaving 20 bases between the germline ends. Germline CDR1 SGHRS, CDR2 YFSETQ. CDR3 sequence reads: CASSPGDRGIVEQYF. The CDR3 DNA reads as TGCGCCAGCAGCCCGGGAGACAGAGGAATTGTCGAGCAGTACTTC.

The CDR3 region has the DNA TGTGCCACCAGCCTACGGACTAGCGGGAGGGCGTTCTTC. This codes for CATSLRTSGRAFF. The chain uses TRBV15 and TRBJ2-1; 15 bases map to TRBD2. Germline V CDR1 and CDR2: LNHNV, YYDKDF (reference sequence). This CDR3 comprises 13 residues. V was clipped by 5 bases and J by 15 bases; unmatched bases: 5. Drawing the rest from reference TRBV15 and TRBJ2-1, the complete variable domain is DAMVIQNPRYQVTQFGKPVTLSCSQTLNHNVMYWYQQKSSQAPKLLFHYYDKDFNNEADTPDNFQSRRPNTSFCFLDIRSPGLGDTAMYLCATSLRTSGRAFFGPGTRLTVL.

The chain uses TRBV6-5 and TRBJ2-7, with D perhaps assigned TRBD1 or TRBD2 (5 bases each). Trimming took 2 bases from V and 0 from J, leaving 14 bases between them. The CDR3 extends over 16 amino acids. Looked up from germline, CDR1 is MNHEY and CDR2 is SVGAGI. The CDR3 protein is CASSYGTRRSSYEQYF. The CDR3 nucleotides are TGTGCCAGCAGTTACGGGACGAGGAGGAGCTCCTACGAGCAGTACTTC.

The rearrangement joins TRBV10-3 to TRBJ2-1, with 7 bases lining up with TRBD1. The CDR3 sequence is 12 residues long. Germline CDR1 and CDR2: ENHRY and SYGVKD. The ends lost 5 bases at V and 6 bases at J; junction bases unmatched: 1. Written as DNA, the CDR3 is TGTGCCATCAGTCAGGGGGTCAATGAGCAGTTCTTC. Its translation is CAISQGVNEQFF.

A word on this clone: Relative to the germline gene, one junction end is altered; a read error may explain this. J is TRBJ2-7 and V is TRBV27, with 7 bases lining up with TRBD2. CDR3 length: 14 residues. CDR1 is MNHEY, CDR2 SMNVEV, per germline (reference sequence). The CDR3 nucleotides read TGTGCCAGCAGTTTATTGGGGGGGAACTACGGGCAGTACTTC. Its translation is CASSLLGGNYGQYF.

The chain employs TRBV25-1 and TRBJ2-7; D is perhaps TRBD1 or TRBD2 (5 bases each). Germline assignment: CDR1 MGHDK and CDR2 SYGVNS. This CDR3 has 14 amino acids. Trimming shortened V by 3 bases and J by 6 bases, and 15 bases separated the two germline ends. CDR3 sequence: CASSDPGWGTEQYF. CDR3 DNA: TGTGCCAGCAGTGACCCCGGCTGGGGGACCGAGCAGTACTTC.

The CDR3 protein is CAWRAGQTGNTIYF. CDR3 DNA: TGTGCCTGGAGAGCAGGGCAAACTGGAAACACCATATATTTT. The rearrangement uses TRBV30 and TRBJ1-3; the D gene is possibly TRBD1 (5 bases). Germline assignment: CDR1 GTSNPN and CDR2 SVGIG (reference sequence). The germline V and J ends were trimmed by 3 bases and 2 bases, with 11 bases remaining between them. The CDR3 sequence is 14 residues long.